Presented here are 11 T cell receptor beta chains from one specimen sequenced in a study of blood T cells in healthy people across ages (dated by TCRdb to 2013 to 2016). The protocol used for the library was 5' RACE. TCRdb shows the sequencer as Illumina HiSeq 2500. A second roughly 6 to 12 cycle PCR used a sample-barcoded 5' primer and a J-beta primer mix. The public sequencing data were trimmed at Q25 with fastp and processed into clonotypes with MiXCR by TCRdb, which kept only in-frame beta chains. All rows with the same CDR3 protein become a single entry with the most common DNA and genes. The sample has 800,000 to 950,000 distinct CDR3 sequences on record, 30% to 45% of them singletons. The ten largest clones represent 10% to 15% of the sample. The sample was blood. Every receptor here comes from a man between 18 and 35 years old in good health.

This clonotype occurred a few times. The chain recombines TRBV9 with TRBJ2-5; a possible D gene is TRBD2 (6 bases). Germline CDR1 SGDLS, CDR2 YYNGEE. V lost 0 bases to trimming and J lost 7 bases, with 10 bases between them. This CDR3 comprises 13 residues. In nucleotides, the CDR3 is TGTGCCAGCAGCGTAGTCACCGGGGGGACCCAGTACTTC. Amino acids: CASSVVTGGTQYF.

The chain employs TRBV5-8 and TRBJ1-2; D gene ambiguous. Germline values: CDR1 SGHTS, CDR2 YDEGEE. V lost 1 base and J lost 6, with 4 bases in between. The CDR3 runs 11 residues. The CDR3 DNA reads TGTGCCAGCAGCTTGATAGATGGCTACACCTTC. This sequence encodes CASSLIDGYTF.

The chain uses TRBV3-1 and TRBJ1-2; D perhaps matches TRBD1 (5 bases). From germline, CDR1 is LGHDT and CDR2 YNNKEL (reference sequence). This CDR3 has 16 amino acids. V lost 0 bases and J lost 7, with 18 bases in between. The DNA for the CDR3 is TGTGCCAGCAGCCAAGATGTAAGGGGATTCGGCGGTGGCTACACCTTC. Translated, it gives CASSQDVRGFGGGYTF.

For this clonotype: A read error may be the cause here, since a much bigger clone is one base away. CDR3 in amino acids: CSARRTDNYGYSF. The CDR3, as DNA: TGCAGTGCTCGTCGGACCGATAACTATGGCTACTCCTTC. The V and J genes are TRBV20-1 and TRBJ1-2; D is ambiguous. The germline CDR1 and CDR2 sequences are DFQATT and SNEGSKA (reference sequence). The CDR3 runs 13 residues.

The CDR3 DNA is TGCGCCAGCAGCCAAGGGGATGGGGGATCAGGTGAAAAACTGTTTTTT. Residues: CASSQGDGGSGEKLFF. The chain employs TRBV4-3 and TRBJ1-4, with a possible D match to TRBD1 (5 bases). The germline CDR1 and CDR2 sequences are LGHNA and YSLEER. With 1 base removed from V and 7 bases from J, the gap between germline ends came to 16 bases. The CDR3 has 16 amino acids.

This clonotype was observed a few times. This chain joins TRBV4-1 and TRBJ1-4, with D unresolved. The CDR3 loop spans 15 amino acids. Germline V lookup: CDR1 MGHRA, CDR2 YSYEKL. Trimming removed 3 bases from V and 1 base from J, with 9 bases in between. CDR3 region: CASSHPGKTNEKLFF. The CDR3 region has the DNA TGCGCCAGCAGCCATCCGGGAAAAACTAATGAAAAACTGTTTTTT.

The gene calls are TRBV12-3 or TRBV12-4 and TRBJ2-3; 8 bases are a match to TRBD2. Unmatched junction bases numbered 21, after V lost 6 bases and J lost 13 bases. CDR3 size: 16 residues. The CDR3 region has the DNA TGTGCCAGCAGCATGGGGAGCGGGGGATACACAGATATGGAGTATTTT. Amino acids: CASSMGSGGYTDMEYF.

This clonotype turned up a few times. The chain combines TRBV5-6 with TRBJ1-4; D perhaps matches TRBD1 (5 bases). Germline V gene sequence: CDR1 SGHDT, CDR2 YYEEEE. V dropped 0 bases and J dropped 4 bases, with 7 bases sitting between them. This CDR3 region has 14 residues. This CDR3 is CASSLAGNNEKLFF. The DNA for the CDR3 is TGTGCCAGCAGCTTGGCAGGGAATAATGAAAAACTGTTTTTT.

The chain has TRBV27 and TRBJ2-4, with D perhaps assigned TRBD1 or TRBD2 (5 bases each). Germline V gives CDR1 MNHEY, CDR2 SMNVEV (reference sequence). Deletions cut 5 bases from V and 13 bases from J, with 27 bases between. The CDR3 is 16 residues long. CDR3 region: CASSGTNHNGNNEQYF. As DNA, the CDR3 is TGTGCCAGCAGTGGGACGAATCATAATGGGAACAATGAGCAGTACTTC.

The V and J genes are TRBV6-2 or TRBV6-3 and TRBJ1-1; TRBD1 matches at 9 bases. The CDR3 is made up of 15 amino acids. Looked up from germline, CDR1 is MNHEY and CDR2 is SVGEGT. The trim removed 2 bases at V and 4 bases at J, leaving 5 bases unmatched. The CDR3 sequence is CASSYPGQGSTEAFF. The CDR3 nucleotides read TGTGCCAGCAGTTACCCGGGACAGGGATCCACTGAAGCTTTCTTT.

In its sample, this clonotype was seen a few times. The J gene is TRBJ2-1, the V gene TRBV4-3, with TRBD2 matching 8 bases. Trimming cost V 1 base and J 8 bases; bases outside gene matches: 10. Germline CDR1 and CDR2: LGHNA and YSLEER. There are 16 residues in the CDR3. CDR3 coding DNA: TGCGCCAGCAGCCAAGGATCCTTGGTAGCGGGGTATGAGCAGTTCTTC. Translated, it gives CASSQGSLVAGYEQFF.